Listed below are T cell receptor beta chains from one sample, sequenced in a study of OX40 agonist ivuxolimab in advanced cancers. Sequencing was performed with immunoSEQ multiplex PCR; in TCRdb, only in-frame clones are kept and a portion is missing. This sample has approximately 14,000 clones, with roughly three quarters found just once. Material: CD4+ or CD8+ T cells sorted from blood, obtained in a trial of the OX40 agonist ivuxolimab. The origin of the receptors is an adult with an advanced solid tumor such as melanoma, head and neck, liver or kidney cancer. CDR3s include the opening cysteine and the closing phenylalanine or tryptophan. Fields, in order: V gene, J gene, clone size, D gene, CDR3 protein, CDR3 DNA. D genes are given only for firm matches. Clone size is shown for a subset of rows, as once, few, many or a class of expanded clone.

>TRBV5-4|TRBJ1-2|NA|NA
CASSLLTDYGYTF
TGTGCCAGCAGCTTGCTTACAGACTATGGCTACACCTTC
>TRBV11-2|TRBJ2-3|NA|NA
CASSFWGRGTDTQYF
TGTGCCAGCAGCTTCTGGGGGCGGGGCACAGATACGCAGTATTTT
>TRBV6-1|TRBJ2-7|NA|NA
CASTGGHLYEQYF
TGTGCCAGCACTGGTGGCCACCTCTACGAGCAGTACTTC
>TRBV6-1|TRBJ1-1|NA|NA
CASRDSLNTEAFF
TGTGCCAGCAGAGACTCATTGAACACTGAAGCTTTCTTT
>TRBV7-2|TRBJ2-7|NA|TRBD1
CASSGGQGFYEQYF
TGTGCCAGCAGCGGTGGACAGGGGTTCTACGAGCAGTACTTC
>TRBV30|TRBJ2-6|NA|NA
CAWGFGGYTSGANVLTF
TGTGCCTGGGGGTTCGGGGGATATACCTCTGGGGCCAACGTCCTGACTTTC
>TRBV2|TRBJ2-7|NA|NA
CASSRDGTYEQYF
TGTGCCAGCAGCCGGGACGGGACCTACGAGCAGTACTTC
>TRBV10-2|TRBJ2-7|NA|TRBD1
CASSGTGVEQYF
TGCGCCAGCAGTGGGACAGGGGTCGAGCAGTACTTC
>TRBV7-6|TRBJ1-1|NA|NA
CASSLGNRDTEAFF
TGTGCCAGCAGCTTAGGGAACCGAGACACTGAAGCTTTCTTT
>TRBV7-9|TRBJ1-2|NA|NA
CASSDGWNYGYTF
TGTGCCAGCAGCGACGGGTGGAACTATGGCTACACCTTC
>TRBV4-3|TRBJ2-7|NA|TRBD2
CASSQRTSGSYEQYF
TGCGCCAGCAGCCAACGGACTAGCGGCTCTTACGAGCAGTACTTC
>TRBV5-1|TRBJ1-5|NA|NA
CASSTGSAQPQHF
TGCGCCAGCAGCACAGGGTCGGCTCAGCCCCAGCATTTT
>TRBV9|TRBJ2-7|NA|NA
CASSVGPSYEQYF
TGTGCCAGCAGCGTAGGCCCCTCCTACGAGCAGTACTTC
>TRBV29-1|TRBJ2-5|NA|NA
CSVEEETQYF
TGCAGCGTTGAGGAAGAGACCCAGTACTTC
>TRBV7-9|TRBJ2-4|NA|TRBD1
CASSFDSGTGDRKNIQYF
TGTGCCAGCAGCTTTGATTCCGGGACAGGGGATCGAAAAAACATTCAGTACTTC
>TRBV9|TRBJ1-2|NA|TRBD1
CASSAGTGDGYTF
TGTGCCAGCAGCGCCGGGACAGGGGATGGCTACACCTTC
>TRBV9|TRBJ2-7|NA|TRBD2
CASSVGLAGSHSYEQYF
TGTGCCAGCAGCGTCGGACTAGCGGGGTCCCACTCCTACGAGCAGTACTTC
>TRBV9|TRBJ2-1|NA|NA
CASSVGGGFYNEQFF
TGTGCCAGCAGCGTAGGAGGGGGATTTTACAATGAGCAGTTCTTC
>TRBV5-1|TRBJ2-5|NA|TRBD2
CASSWTSGGETQYF
TGCGCCAGCAGCTGGACTAGCGGGGGAGAGACCCAGTACTTC
>TRBV11-2|TRBJ2-7|NA|TRBD2
CASSLMTGGPEQYF
TGTGCCAGCAGCTTAATGACGGGGGGTCCCGAGCAGTACTTC
>TRBV27|TRBJ2-7|NA|NA
CASSPGDGGYEQYF
TGTGCCAGCAGCCCGGGGGACGGCGGCTACGAGCAGTACTTC
>TRBV30|TRBJ2-3|NA|NA
CAFGPSTDTQYF
TGTGCCTTCGGTCCCAGCACAGATACGCAGTATTTT
>TRBV5-1|TRBJ1-2|NA|TRBD1
CASSLKGSGRGLGYTF
TGCGCCAGCAGCTTGAAAGGTAGCGGCAGGGGGCTGGGCTACACCTTC
>TRBV9|TRBJ1-1|NA|NA
CASSVGPGAVEAFF
TGTGCCAGCAGCGTAGGTCCGGGGGCGGTTGAAGCTTTCTTT
>TRBV9|TRBJ1-6|once|NA
CASSQYGTLAPLHF
TGTGCCAGCAGCCAGTACGGGACATTAGCACCCCTCCACTTT
>TRBV6-5|TRBJ2-7|NA|TRBD1
CASSTGTLTGEQYF
TGTGCCAGCAGCACCGGGACCCTGACAGGGGAGCAGTACTTC
>TRBV5-4|TRBJ1-1|NA|TRBD1
CASSYIRTGAIITEAFF
TGTGCCAGCAGCTACATCCGCACAGGGGCTATTATCACTGAAGCTTTCTTT
>TRBV27|TRBJ1-6|NA|NA
CASSQVVPPSNSPLHF
TGTGCCAGCAGCCAGGTGGTGCCCCCTTCTAATTCACCCCTCCACTTT
>TRBV7-2|TRBJ1-5|NA|NA
CASSLETRGSQPQHF
TGTGCCAGCAGCTTAGAGACTCGAGGTAGTCAGCCCCAGCATTTT
>TRBV27|TRBJ2-1|NA|NA
CASSVSGIHNEQFF
TGTGCCAGCAGTGTTAGCGGTATTCACAATGAGCAGTTCTTC
>TRBV4-3|TRBJ2-7|few|NA
CASSQSAAGGPSYEQYF
TGCGCCAGCAGCCAGTCGGCGGCAGGGGGGCCCTCCTACGAGCAGTACTTC
>TRBV5-5|TRBJ2-1|NA|NA
CASSLLTNNEQFF
TGTGCCAGCAGCTTATTGACAAACAATGAGCAGTTCTTC
>TRBV5-6|TRBJ2-7|NA|NA
CASSLLGEQYF
TGTGCCAGCAGCCTCCTTGGCGAGCAGTACTTC
>TRBV4-1|TRBJ2-3|few|NA
CASSQRSIDTQYF
TGCGCCAGCAGCCAACGATCGATAGATACGCAGTATTTT
>TRBV9|TRBJ1-2|NA|NA
CASSVGGANYGYTF
TGTGCCAGCAGCGTAGGAGGGGCCAACTATGGCTACACCTTC
>TRBV7-9|TRBJ1-1|NA|NA
CASSPYTTNTEAFF
TGTGCCAGCAGCCCTTACACCACAAACACTGAAGCTTTCTTT
>TRBV9|TRBJ1-3|NA|TRBD1
CASSETGSGNTIYF
TGTGCCAGCAGCGAGACAGGGTCTGGAAACACCATATATTTT
>TRBV6-5|TRBJ1-1|NA|NA
CASSLGLNTEAFF
TGTGCCAGCAGTTTGGGGCTGAACACTGAAGCTTTCTTT
>TRBV6-6|TRBJ1-3|NA|NA
CASRLDSSFGNTIYF
TGTGCCAGCAGATTAGACAGCAGTTTTGGAAACACCATATATTTT
>TRBV5-6|TRBJ1-1|NA|NA
CASSLGGRTEAFF
TGTGCCAGCAGCTTGGGAGGACGGACTGAAGCTTTCTTT
>TRBV4-3|TRBJ2-1|few|NA
CASSPAQLTYNEQFF
TGCGCCAGCAGTCCTGCACAACTGACATACAATGAGCAGTTCTTC
>TRBV4-1|TRBJ1-2|NA|TRBD1
CASSQDWTGNNYGYTF
TGCGCCAGCAGCCAAGACTGGACAGGAAATAACTATGGCTACACCTTC
>TRBV5-6|TRBJ1-2|NA|TRBD1
CASSLGPAGGHYGYTF
TGTGCCAGCAGCTTGGGACCTGCAGGGGGCCACTATGGCTACACCTTC
>TRBV7-9|TRBJ1-2|NA|TRBD1
CASVGQGGGIDGYTF
TGTGCCAGCGTCGGGCAGGGGGGTGGTATTGATGGCTACACCTTC
>TRBV15|TRBJ2-7|few|NA
CATSRTGTSYEQYF
TGTGCCACCAGCAGAACAGGGACCTCCTACGAGCAGTACTTC
>TRBV9|TRBJ2-5|NA|TRBD2
CASSVGLAGGPSETQYF
TGTGCCAGCAGCGTGGGGCTAGCGGGGGGGCCGAGCGAGACCCAGTACTTC
>TRBV27|TRBJ2-2|NA|TRBD1
CASSSTGGRTGELFF
TGTGCCAGCAGTTCCACAGGGGGGAGGACCGGGGAGCTGTTTTTT
>TRBV4-3|TRBJ2-7|NA|NA
CASSLEVGSYEQYF
TGCGCCAGCAGCCTGGAGGTTGGCTCCTACGAGCAGTACTTC
>TRBV9|TRBJ2-2|once|TRBD2
CASSVRTSGVGGELFF
TGTGCCAGCAGCGTTCGGACTAGTGGGGTCGGCGGGGAGCTGTTTTTT
>TRBV10-2|TRBJ2-7|NA|TRBD2
CASSSAGESYEQYF
TGCGCCAGCAGTTCCGCGGGGGAATCCTACGAGCAGTACTTC
>TRBV9|TRBJ2-5|once|TRBD2
CASSPGGKETQYF
TGTGCCAGCAGCCCGGGGGGGAAAGAGACCCAGTACTTC
>TRBV7-9|TRBJ1-1|NA|NA
CASSPHRGEAFF
TGTGCCAGCAGCCCTCATCGAGGCGAAGCTTTCTTT
>TRBV19|TRBJ1-5|NA|NA
CASSIVGANQPQHF
TGTGCCAGTAGTATAGTAGGGGCAAATCAACCCCAGCATTTT
>TRBV9|TRBJ1-1|once|TRBD1
CASSFKQGGTEAFF
TGTGCCAGCAGCTTTAAACAGGGGGGCACTGAAGCTTTCTTT
>TRBV6-5|TRBJ1-3|few|NA
CASSPWGSGNTIYF
TGTGCCAGCAGTCCTTGGGGATCTGGAAACACCATATATTTT